These T cell receptor beta chains were read from a single sample in a study of shared clonotypes between healthy human individuals. Generated by immunoSEQ multiplex PCR, the TCRdb table keeps only in-frame clones and is missing some. This sample yields more than 2 million clones, of which roughly 95% are seen a single time; 0.1% to 0.15% belongs to the top ten. The specimen sequenced was naive CD4+ T cells sorted from blood. Receptors originate from a man between 18 and 35 years old in good health. Each CDR3 is given with its conserved first and last residue. The D gene is left open where the match is weak. The size entry is marked missing in some rows and otherwise reads once, few, many or a size class.

d_call	v_call	j_call	clone_size	cdr3_length	cdr3_nt	cdr3_aa
TRBD1	TRBV6-6	TRBJ2-7	once	16	TGTGCCAGCAGTTACCTCCGACAGGGGGCGAGCTACGAGCAGTACTTC	CASSYLRQGASYEQYF
TRBD2	TRBV9	TRBJ2-7	-	16	TGTGCCAGCAGGAGCCTAGGGACTAGCGGCGCCTACGAGCAGTACTTC	CASRSLGTSGAYEQYF
-	TRBV2	TRBJ1-4	-	14	TGTGCCAGCAGTGGAGGGACCGGCACTGAAAAACTGTTTTTT	CASSGGTGTEKLFF
-	TRBV6-1	TRBJ1-1	-	14	TGTGCCAGCAGTGACCTACAGGGAATCGCTGAAGCTTTCTTT	CASSDLQGIAEAFF
-	TRBV5-1	TRBJ2-2	-	13	TGCGCCGGGAGTCCCGCGAACACCGGGGAGCTGTTTTTT	CAGSPANTGELFF
TRBD1	TRBV30	TRBJ1-3	-	15	TGTGCCTGGAGCCTCCAGGGGGCTGTTGGAAACACCATATATTTT	CAWSLQGAVGNTIYF
-	TRBV11-2	TRBJ2-5	-	11	TGTGCCAGCAGCCCCAAGGAGACCCAGTACTTC	CASSPKETQYF
TRBD1	TRBV29-1	TRBJ1-1	-	13	TGCAGCGTCACTGGGACAGGGAACACTGAAGCTTTCTTT	CSVTGTGNTEAFF
-	TRBV11-3	TRBJ2-5	-	15	TGTGCCAGCAGCCTCAGGCCGGGGGCCCAAGAGACCCAGTACTTC	CASSLRPGAQETQYF
-	TRBV6-1	TRBJ1-2	-	13	TGTGCCAGCAGTGGGTTAGGGAACTATGGCTACACCTTC	CASSGLGNYGYTF
TRBD2	TRBV30	TRBJ2-5	-	14	TGTGCCTCCCGTCCCGGGGGGGCGGTAGAGACCCAGTACTTC	CASRPGGAVETQYF
-	TRBV6-6	TRBJ2-5	-	13	TGTGCCAGCAGTTACTCGACTGTCGCAGAGCAGTACTTC	CASSYSTVAEQYF
-	TRBV10-2	TRBJ1-4	-	13	TGCGCCAGCAGCGGGCAGAACAATGAAAAACTGTTTTTT	CASSGQNNEKLFF
TRBD1	TRBV28	TRBJ1-1	-	15	TGTGCCAGCAGTTTATGGGGGTTGGACAGGGCAGAAGCTTTCTTT	CASSLWGLDRAEAFF
-	TRBV9	TRBJ2-2	-	14	TGTGCCAGCGGGGCAGTTACGAACACCGGGGAGCTGTTTTTT	CASGAVTNTGELFF
-	TRBV4-1	TRBJ2-3	-	15	TGCGCCAGCAGCCCAGGGCGAGCGGGCACAGATACGCAGTATTTT	CASSPGRAGTDTQYF
TRBD1	TRBV5-1	TRBJ2-2	once	16	TGCGCCAGCAGCACCGGCGGGACAGGGATTTCCGGGGAGCTGTTTTTT	CASSTGGTGISGELFF
-	TRBV5-1	TRBJ2-3	-	15	TGCGCCAGCAGCTTAGAGTGGGTGGGGGCAGATACGCAGTATTTT	CASSLEWVGADTQYF
-	TRBV27	TRBJ1-6	-	15	TGTGCCAGCAGTCCCCACAGGGACTATAATTCACCCCTCCACTTT	CASSPHRDYNSPLHF
-	TRBV5-1	TRBJ1-2	-	15	TGCGCCAGCAGCTTGGGGACAGTCCTTAACTATGGCTACACCTTC	CASSLGTVLNYGYTF
-	TRBV5-1	TRBJ1-1	-	15	TGCGCCAGCAGCTCTTCAGGATGGGGGAACACTGAAGCTTTCTTT	CASSSSGWGNTEAFF
-	TRBV6-1	TRBJ2-5	-	14	TGTGCCAGCAGTGAAGTAGTAGCGCAAGAGACCCAGTACTTC	CASSEVVAQETQYF